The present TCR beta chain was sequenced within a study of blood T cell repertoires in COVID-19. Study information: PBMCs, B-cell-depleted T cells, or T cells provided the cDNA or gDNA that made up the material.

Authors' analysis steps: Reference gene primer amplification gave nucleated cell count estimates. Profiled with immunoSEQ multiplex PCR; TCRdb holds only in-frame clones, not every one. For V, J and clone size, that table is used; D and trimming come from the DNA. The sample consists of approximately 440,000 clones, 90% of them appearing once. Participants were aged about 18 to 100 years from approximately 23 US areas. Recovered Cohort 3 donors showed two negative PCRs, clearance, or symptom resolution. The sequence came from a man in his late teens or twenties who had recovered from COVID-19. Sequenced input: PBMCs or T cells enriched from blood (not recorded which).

CDR3 nucleotides: TGCGCCAGCAGCCAAGAACCCGGGACAGGGAAATACTTC. Protein sequence: CASSQEPGTGKYF. This chain joins TRBV4-1 and TRBJ2-7; 9 nucleotides match TRBD1. CDR3 size: 13 residues. The germline V gene encodes CDR1 MGHRA and CDR2 YSYEKL. V lost 0 bases, J lost 13 bases, and 7 bases stayed unmatched.